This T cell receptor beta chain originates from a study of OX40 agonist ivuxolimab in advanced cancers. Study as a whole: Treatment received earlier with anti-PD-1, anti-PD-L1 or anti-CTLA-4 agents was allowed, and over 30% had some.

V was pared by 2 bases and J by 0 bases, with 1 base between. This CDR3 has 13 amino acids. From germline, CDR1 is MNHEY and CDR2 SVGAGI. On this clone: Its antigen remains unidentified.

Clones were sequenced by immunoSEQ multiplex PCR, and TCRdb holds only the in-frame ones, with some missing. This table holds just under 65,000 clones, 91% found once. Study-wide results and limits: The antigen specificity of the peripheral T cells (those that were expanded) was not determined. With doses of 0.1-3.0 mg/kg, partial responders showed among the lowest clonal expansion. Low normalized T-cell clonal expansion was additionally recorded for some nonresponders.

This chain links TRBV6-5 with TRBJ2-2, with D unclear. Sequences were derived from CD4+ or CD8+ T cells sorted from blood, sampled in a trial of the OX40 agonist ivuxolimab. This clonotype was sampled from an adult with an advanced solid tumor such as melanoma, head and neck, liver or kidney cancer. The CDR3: CASSYPNTGELFF. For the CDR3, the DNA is TGTGCCAGCAGTTACCCGAACACCGGGGAGCTGTTTTTT.